This TCR beta chain derives from a study of response to subunit inactivated influenza vaccine. The germline V gene encodes CDR1 SEHNR and CDR2 FQNEAQ (reference sequence). This CDR3 is 14 amino acids long. Trimming stripped 7 bases from V and 3 bases from J, with 14 bases between. Findings and caveats of the study: That few new T cells are recruited by each seasonal influenza vaccination was the authors' suggestion.

TCRdb processed the RT-PCR reads anew with MiXCR; each CDR3 protein has one entry. The profile shows around 750,000 distinct CDR3 sequences, around 21% of them singletons. Concerning this clonotype itself: The antigen is not known.

This receptor was obtained from a man aged 45-65 years who received an inactivated influenza vaccine. This chain joins TRBV7-9 and TRBJ2-3; possible D gene TRBD1, 6 bases. Sample: PBMCs from blood, taken roughly 5 days after vaccination. CDR3 sequence: CASNNRETTDTQYF. DNA for the CDR3: TGTGCCAGCAACAACAGGGAAACGACAGATACGCAGTATTTT.